The 20 T cell receptor beta chains in this list originate from one sample, sequenced in a study of technical replicates of blood from several donors. Measured with immunoSEQ multiplex PCR; TCRdb has only the in-frame clones, and not every one. Among 95,000 to 100,000 clones listed, 90% to 97% were seen once. Sequenced input: T cells isolated from PBMCs. The source of these receptors is a human donor in good health.

This clone has just one count. CDR3 nucleotides: TGTGCCAGCAGCCGGACAGGGGTGAACTATGGCTACACCTTC. This translates into CASSRTGVNYGYTF. The rearrangement links TRBV7-9 to TRBJ1-2; 9 bases are a match to TRBD1. This CDR3 has 14 residues. CDR1 and CDR2 (germline): SEHNR, FQNEAQ (reference sequence). The J segment lost 2 bases and the V segment lost 5 bases, leaving 3 bases of the junction unmatched.

This sequence joins TRBV11-2 and TRBJ1-3; D ambiguous. The CDR3 spans 18 residues. Germline CDR1 reads SGHAT; CDR2 reads FQNNGV. V gave up 0 bases and J gave up 0 bases, with 15 bases separating them. The CDR3 region is CASSLDRVDDPSGNTIYF. The CDR3 region has the DNA TGTGCCAGCAGCTTAGACCGGGTCGACGACCCCTCTGGAAACACCATATATTTT.

The rearrangement uses TRBV27 and TRBJ2-5; D is unclear. Trimming took off 5 bases at V and 1 base at J, with 17 bases between the two ends. Germline CDR1 is MNHEY and CDR2 is SMNVEV (reference sequence). The CDR3 consists of 16 residues. The CDR3 here is CASSPLGRRVQETQYF. CDR3 nucleotides: TGTGCCAGCAGTCCGCTTGGGCGCAGAGTCCAAGAGACCCAGTACTTC.

The gene calls are TRBV5-6 and TRBJ1-4; D remains ambiguous. The CDR3 has 15 amino acids. Germline V gene lookup returns CDR1 SGHDT and CDR2 YYEEEE. Trimming stripped 1 base from V and 0 bases from J, with 7 bases between. Here the CDR3 DNA reads TGTGCCAGCAGCTTGTACACAGCAACTAATGAAAAACTGTTTTTT. Amino acid sequence: CASSLYTATNEKLFF.

The rearrangement links TRBV19 to TRBJ1-2, with 9 bases matching TRBD1. The ends lost 8 bases at V and 10 bases at J; junction bases unmatched: 11. CDR1 is LNHDA, CDR2 SQIVND, per germline (reference sequence). The CDR3 has 13 amino acids. CDR3 sequence: CASRSGQGISYTF. The CDR3 DNA follows: TGTGCCAGTCGGTCGGGACAGGGAATTTCCTACACCTTC.

CDR3 amino acids: CASSLSDRDHGYTF. CDR3 coding DNA: TGTGCCAGCAGCTTGTCGGACAGGGACCATGGCTACACCTTC. The rearrangement uses TRBV5-4 and TRBJ1-2; 8 bases map to TRBD1. From germline, CDR1 is SGHNT and CDR2 YYREEE (reference sequence). After removal of 1 base from V and 6 bases from J, the junction contained 5 bases not matched to a gene. There are 14 residues in the CDR3.

The chain recombines TRBV14 with TRBJ1-2, with D unclear. CDR1 is SGHDN and CDR2 is FVKESK in the germline V gene. CDR3 length equals 14 residues. V was pared by 0 bases and J by 5 bases, with 10 bases between. The CDR3 region has the DNA TGTGCCAGCAGCCAAGAGGTCTCAGTATATGGCTACACCTTC. It encodes CASSQEVSVYGYTF.

The chain is built from TRBV11-2 and TRBJ2-7; 7 nucleotides line up with TRBD1. The CDR3 spans 14 residues. Germline values: CDR1 SGHAT, CDR2 FQNNGV. J gave up 5 bases and V 5 bases, and 9 bases lay outside the gene matches. The CDR3 sequence: CASSTQTGYHEQYF. The CDR3 DNA reads TGTGCCAGCAGCACGCAGACAGGGTACCACGAGCAGTACTTC.

This rearrangement joins TRBV5-1 to TRBJ2-1, with D tentatively TRBD1 (6 bases). V shed 8 bases and J shed 0 bases, with 9 bases lying between them. Germline values: CDR1 SGHRS, CDR2 YFSETQ. There are 13 residues in the CDR3. CDR3 protein: CASTGISYNEQFF. The CDR3 bases are TGCGCCAGTACAGGGATCTCCTACAATGAGCAGTTCTTC. The full variable domain, with the rest looked up from reference TRBV5-1 and TRBJ2-1, is KAGVTQTPRYLIKTRGQQVTLSCSPISGHRSVSWYQQTPGQGLQFLFEYFSETQRNKGNFPGRFSGRQFSNSRSEMNVSTLELGDSALYLCASTGISYNEQFFGPGTRLTVL.

The table lists this clone with a count of one. The chain has TRBV27 and TRBJ1-5; 8 bases match TRBD1. Per the germline V gene, CDR1 is MNHEY and CDR2 is SMNVEV (reference sequence). V shed 0 bases and J 6 bases; nucleotides not matched to a gene: 10. The CDR3 covers 17 residues. The DNA for the CDR3 is TGTGCCAGCAGTTTATCCCTTCGGACAGGGCTATCTCAGCCCCAGCATTTT. Translating gives CASSLSLRTGLSQPQHF.

This clone was counted a single time. V gene TRBV7-9 combines with J gene TRBJ2-1; 11 bases match TRBD1. From germline, CDR1 is SEHNR and CDR2 FQNEAQ (reference sequence). Germline trimming cut 5 bases from V and 7 bases from J; bases unmatched to any gene: 10. This CDR3 has 16 residues. The CDR3, as DNA: TGTGCCAGCAGCCCCCGTTGGGACAGGGGGGCGAATGAGCAGTTCTTC. Translated: CASSPRWDRGANEQFF.

As to this clone: Other DNA sequences in this sample translate to the same CDR3. The chain recombines TRBV11-2 with TRBJ2-7; TRBD2 is a possible D gene (5 bases). This CDR3 contains 13 residues. Trimming took off 1 base at V and 5 bases at J, with 9 bases between the two ends. Looked up from germline, CDR1 is SGHAT and CDR2 is FQNNGV. The CDR3 loop is CASSLGLAHEQYF. CDR3 bases: TGTGCCAGCAGCTTAGGGCTAGCTCACGAGCAGTACTTC.

The chain recombines TRBV7-8 with TRBJ2-3; weak D call: TRBD2 (5 bases). Trimming took 0 bases from V and 8 from J, leaving 15 bases between them. The CDR3 extends over 15 amino acids. Germline CDR1 SGHVS, CDR2 FQNEAQ. The CDR3 region has the DNA TGTGCCAGCAGCTTAGCTAGAACTTTCAGCGGTACGCAGTATTTT. Translated: CASSLARTFSGTQYF.

The chain uses TRBV9 and TRBJ2-1; TRBD1 is a possible D gene (6 bases). The V end lost 2 bases, the J end lost 0 bases, and 12 bases lay between the germline ends. Germline CDR1 SGDLS, CDR2 YYNGEE. The CDR3 is 16 amino acids. Here the CDR3 DNA reads TGTGCCAGCAGCGTCGGTCTAGGGGGCTCCTACAATGAGCAGTTCTTC. It encodes CASSVGLGGSYNEQFF.

The chain couples TRBV18 to TRBJ2-7; D remains ambiguous. The germline V gene has CDR1 KGHSH and CDR2 LQKENI. The CDR3 runs to 13 residues. V shed 0 bases and J shed 3 bases, with 6 bases lying between them. In DNA, the CDR3 is TGTGCCAGCTCACCACCGAACAGCTACGAGCAGTACTTC. Protein product: CASSPPNSYEQYF.

The table lists this clone with a count of one. This chain links TRBV6-5 with TRBJ1-1, with a possible D match to TRBD1 (5 bases). CDR1 MNHEY and CDR2 SVGAGI come from the germline V gene. The CDR3 has 13 residues. V gave up 0 bases and J gave up 8 bases, with 10 bases separating them. Here the CDR3 reads CASSYSEGNEAFF. Written as DNA, the CDR3 is TGTGCCAGCAGTTACTCGGAGGGGAACGAAGCTTTCTTT.

The count of this clone is one. This chain links TRBV5-1 with TRBJ2-7; 10 nucleotides match TRBD2. Germline CDR1 SGHRS, CDR2 YFSETQ. This CDR3 region has 15 residues. Trimming cost V 3 bases and J 3 bases; bases outside gene matches: 6. CDR3 residues: CASSSAGTSVYEQYF. Here the CDR3 DNA reads TGCGCCAGCAGCTCCGCGGGGACTAGCGTCTACGAGCAGTACTTC.

The chain uses TRBV5-1 and TRBJ1-2, with TRBD1 matching over 10 bases. The germline V gene has CDR1 SGHRS and CDR2 YFSETQ. Trimming took 4 bases from V and 4 from J; bases not matched to a gene: 7. The CDR3 covers 15 residues. The CDR3 DNA is TGCGCCAGCAGCCCGGGACAGGGGCTCCTCTATGGCTACACCTTC. This codes for CASSPGQGLLYGYTF.

The chain recombines TRBV15 with TRBJ1-1, with 10 positions matching TRBD1. V shed 9 bases, J shed 3 bases, and the junction held 10 bases outside the gene matches. CDR3 size: 15 residues. Germline CDR1 and CDR2: LNHNV and YYDKDF (reference sequence). The CDR3 loop is CATHPGQGEYTEAFF. CDR3 in DNA: TGTGCCACTCACCCTGGACAGGGGGAATACACTGAAGCTTTCTTT.

On this clone itself: Other DNA sequences from this sample encode an identical CDR3 as well. The chain recombines TRBV15 with TRBJ2-7; 10 nucleotides line up with TRBD1. The trim removed 1 base at V and 3 bases at J, leaving 3 bases unmatched. This CDR3 comprises 15 residues. Germline CDR1 reads LNHNV; CDR2 reads YYDKDF (reference sequence). In DNA, the CDR3 is TGTGCCACCAGCAGAGCCGGGACAGGGGTCTACGAGCAGTACTTC. It is translated as CATSRAGTGVYEQYF.